The 27 T cell receptor beta chains below come from one sample, sequenced in a study of CD8+ T cells in alopecia areata. TCR sequencing used cDNA made by reverse transcription of extracted RNA. Sequenced by immunoSEQ multiplex PCR; TCRdb stores in-frame clones only, minus some. The data show about 64,000 clones, 44% seen once. The source material was NKG2D-low CD8+ T cells sorted from blood. Source of these receptors: a human donor with alopecia areata.

J is TRBJ2-3 and V is TRBV30; 8 bases align to TRBD2. Germline V gives CDR1 GTSNPN, CDR2 SVGIG (reference sequence). V dropped 5 bases and J dropped 4; count of bases not matched to a gene: 11. CDR3 length equals 15 residues. The CDR3 DNA reads TGTGCCTGGTCGGTTAGCGGGACGTTCCCAGATACGCAGTATTTT. It is translated as CAWSVSGTFPDTQYF.

This clone turned up a few times. The chain recombines TRBV7-2 with TRBJ2-3; a weak D match, TRBD2 (7 bases). V was clipped by 1 base and J by 5 bases, with 19 bases between them. CDR1 and CDR2 (germline): SGHTA, FQGNSA. The CDR3 runs 17 residues. CDR3 protein: CASSLGPPGGGRDTQYF. In DNA, the CDR3 is TGTGCCAGCAGCTTAGGTCCTCCGGGGGGCGGTCGAGATACGCAGTATTTT.

The chain has TRBV7-6 and TRBJ1-5; no clear D. Germline V CDR1 and CDR2: SGHVS, FNYEAQ. V dropped 0 bases and J dropped 7 bases, with 16 bases sitting between them. This CDR3 spans 16 amino acids. CDR3 protein: CASSLAPREGGQPQHF. CDR3 DNA: TGTGCCAGCAGCTTAGCGCCCCGTGAGGGTGGACAGCCCCAGCATTTT.

The chain is built from TRBV7-2 and TRBJ2-4; D is ambiguous. V was clipped by 2 bases and J by 0 bases, with 8 bases between them. Germline-derived CDR1 and CDR2 are SGHTA and FQGNSA. The CDR3 contains 15 residues. The CDR3 DNA reads TGTGCCAGCAGCTTACCCCTATCAGCCAAAAACATTCAGTACTTC. It is translated as CASSLPLSAKNIQYF. The full variable domain, rest sourced from reference TRBV7-2 and TRBJ2-4, is GAGVSQSPSNKVTEKGKDVELRCDPISGHTALYWYRQSLGQGLEFLIYFQGNSAPDKSGLPSDRFSAERTGGSVSTLTIQRTQQEDSAVYLCASSLPLSAKNIQYFGAGTRLSVL.

The chain is built from TRBV9 and TRBJ2-3, with D perhaps matching TRBD2 (6 bases). The germline V and J ends were trimmed by 4 bases and 5 bases, with 23 bases remaining between them. The CDR3 consists of 17 residues. Germline V CDR1 and CDR2: SGDLS, YYNGEE. CDR3 sequence: CASSSNRLVGRQDTQYF. As DNA, the CDR3 is TGTGCCAGCAGCTCTAATCGACTAGTGGGACGCCAAGATACGCAGTATTTT.

On this clone: This sample includes further DNA sequences coding for the same CDR3. This chain links TRBV30 with TRBJ2-7; D might be TRBD2 (5 bases). Per the germline V gene, CDR1 is GTSNPN and CDR2 is SVGIG (reference sequence). The CDR3 has 12 amino acids. With 0 bases removed from V and 5 bases from J, the gap between germline ends came to 8 bases. For the CDR3, the DNA is TGTGCCTGGAGTGTACTAGGGAACGAGCAGTACTTC. Protein: CAWSVLGNEQYF.

Only a few counts were recorded for this clone. The chain uses TRBV7-8 and TRBJ2-3; no clear D. The V gene lost 4 bases and the J gene lost 4 bases, with 18 bases spanning the gap. The CDR3 runs 16 residues. Germline assignment: CDR1 SGHVS and CDR2 FQNEAQ. CDR3 DNA: TGTGCCAGCAGCTCCACGGTATCCAGTTTAGCAGATACGCAGTATTTT. Translation: CASSSTVSSLADTQYF.

In DNA form, the CDR3 reads TGCGCCAGCTGGAGCCGGGATAGGGGGAATGAGCAGTTCTTC. It translates to CASWSRDRGNEQFF. This chain uses TRBV5-1 with TRBJ2-1; maybe TRBD1 (6 bases). Germline CDR1 SGHRS, CDR2 YFSETQ. Trimming left V 7 bases short and J 7 bases short, with 18 bases between. This CDR3 has 14 residues.

The chain recombines TRBV7-2 with TRBJ1-1, with no clear D. CDR3 length: 13 amino acids. Germline V gives CDR1 SGHTA, CDR2 FQGNSA. Trimming took off 2 bases at V and 1 base at J, with 5 bases between the two ends. The chain's CDR3 is CASSLFPNTEAFF. Written as DNA, the CDR3 is TGTGCCAGCAGCTTATTCCCGAACACTGAAGCTTTCTTT.

The chain carries TRBV30 and TRBJ2-2; a possible D gene is TRBD2 (5 bases). The CDR3 spans 15 residues. Germline assignment: CDR1 GTSNPN and CDR2 SVGIG (reference sequence). Trimming left V 6 bases short and J 0 bases short, with 14 bases between. This CDR3 is CACWGDVANTGELFF. The CDR3 DNA reads as TGTGCCTGCTGGGGAGACGTAGCGAACACCGGGGAGCTGTTTTTT.

The genes are TRBV4-1 and TRBJ2-7, with D unclear. Germline CDR1 reads MGHRA; CDR2 reads YSYEKL. The germline V and J ends were trimmed by 4 bases and 3 bases, with 16 bases remaining between them. The CDR3 runs to 15 residues. The chain's CDR3 is CASSPPFGGRYEQYF. The DNA for the CDR3 is TGCGCCAGCAGCCCCCCGTTCGGTGGACGCTACGAGCAGTACTTC.

V gene TRBV20-1 combines with J gene TRBJ2-1; D gene ambiguous. V was clipped by 4 bases and J by 8 bases, with 3 bases between them. This CDR3 contains 9 residues. CDR1 is DFQATT and CDR2 is SNEGSKA in the germline V gene (reference sequence). CDR3 protein: CSAKDEQFF. CDR3 in DNA: TGCAGTGCTAAAGATGAGCAGTTCTTC.

The chain links TRBV5-1 to TRBJ2-5; D gene uncertain. V was clipped by 0 bases and J by 2 bases, with 8 bases between them. CDR3 size: 14 residues. Germline-derived CDR1 and CDR2 are SGHRS and YFSETQ. The CDR3 nucleotides are TGCGCCAGCAGCTTGGCCGTGTCGCAAGAGACCCAGTACTTC. It is translated as CASSLAVSQETQYF.

This chain uses TRBV2 with TRBJ2-1; D perhaps matches TRBD2 (5 bases). Germline V gene sequence: CDR1 SNHLY, CDR2 FYNNEI. CDR3 length: 15 amino acids. V lost 4 bases, J lost 9 bases, and 19 bases lay in between. CDR3 protein: CASSGPYRAAGEQFF. The CDR3 DNA sequence: TGTGCCAGCAGTGGGCCCTATCGTGCGGCGGGTGAGCAGTTCTTC.

The V gene is TRBV4-1, the J gene TRBJ1-2; TRBD1 aligns across 7 bases. Germline V gene lookup returns CDR1 MGHRA and CDR2 YSYEKL. Trimming at V came to 2 bases and at J to 8 bases, leaving 17 bases not matched to a gene. This CDR3 spans 17 amino acids. The CDR3 region is CASSQSRQGGPGGGYTF. DNA of the CDR3: TGCGCCAGCAGCCAATCGAGACAGGGAGGACCAGGAGGCGGCTACACCTTC.

The CDR3 nucleotides are TGCGCCAGCAGCCCAGCGGTAAGCTCCTACAATGAGCAGTTCTTC. Its translation: CASSPAVSSYNEQFF. The gene calls are TRBV5-1 and TRBJ2-1, with a tentative D call TRBD2 (5 bases). This CDR3 contains 15 residues. V was pared by 4 bases and J by 0 bases, with 11 bases between. Germline loops: CDR1 SGHRS, CDR2 YFSETQ.

The J gene is TRBJ2-7, the V gene TRBV6-1; D is possibly TRBD2 (6 bases). This CDR3 comprises 11 residues. Looked up from germline, CDR1 is MNHNS and CDR2 is SASEGT. Trimming took 8 bases from V and 6 from J, leaving 11 bases between them. CDR3 coding DNA: TGTGCCAGCCTGAACGGGGGCGAGCAGTACTTC. It codes for CASLNGGEQYF.

The CDR3 protein is CASSEEFREWTDTQYF. The CDR3 DNA is TGTGCCAGCAGTGAAGAGTTCAGGGAGTGGACAGATACGCAGTATTTT. The chain carries TRBV6-1 and TRBJ2-3, with D tentatively TRBD1 or TRBD2 (5 bases each). The CDR3 has 16 amino acids. V lost 1 base to trimming and J lost 3 bases, with 14 bases between them. CDR1 and CDR2 (germline): MNHNS, SASEGT.

The V and J genes are TRBV27 and TRBJ2-7, with TRBD1 as a possible D gene (5 bases). This CDR3 region has 11 residues. V was pared by 5 bases and J by 11 bases, with 13 bases between. Germline V gene sequence: CDR1 MNHEY, CDR2 SMNVEV (reference sequence). The chain's CDR3 is CASSASGWEYF. DNA for the CDR3: TGTGCCAGCAGTGCCTCAGGGTGGGAGTACTTC.

V is TRBV9 and J is TRBJ2-7; the D is unclear. Germline assignment: CDR1 SGDLS and CDR2 YYNGEE. This CDR3 spans 14 amino acids. Trimming took off 0 bases at V and 2 bases at J, with 9 bases between the two ends. This CDR3 is CASSVGRTTYEQYF. In DNA, the CDR3 is TGTGCCAGCAGCGTAGGGCGGACCACCTACGAGCAGTACTTC.

This clone appeared a few times. Here the CDR3 reads CASSSLLLAGVSITDTQYF. As DNA, the CDR3 is TGTGCCAGCAGCTCCCTCCTTCTAGCGGGAGTGTCTATAACAGATACGCAGTATTTT. This chain connects TRBV7-9 to TRBJ2-3; 10 bases are shared with TRBD2. The CDR3 is made up of 19 amino acids. CDR1 is SEHNR and CDR2 is FQNEAQ in the germline V gene (reference sequence). The trim removed 4 bases at V and 3 bases at J, leaving 16 bases unmatched.

The chain carries TRBV9 and TRBJ2-3; 8 nucleotides line up with TRBD2. V was pared by 4 bases and J by 4 bases, with 5 bases of the junction left unmatched. The CDR3 loop spans 14 amino acids. Germline V gene sequence: CDR1 SGDLS, CDR2 YYNGEE. The CDR3 region is CASSTSGGADTQYF. The CDR3 DNA sequence: TGTGCCAGCAGCACCAGCGGGGGAGCAGATACGCAGTATTTT.

This rearrangement joins TRBV10-2 to TRBJ1-1, with 7 positions matching TRBD1. CDR1 is WSHSY, CDR2 SAAADI, per germline. The V and J ends lost 2 bases and 2 bases, in that order; junction bases with no gene match: 5. This CDR3 comprises 15 residues. The CDR3 region has the DNA TGCGCCAGCAGTGAGACTTACAGGGGAAACACTGAAGCTTTCTTT. It translates to CASSETYRGNTEAFF.

The CDR3 region is CASSPRAGDWVNEQFF. The CDR3 DNA follows: TGTGCCAGCAGCCCCCGAGCGGGAGATTGGGTAAATGAGCAGTTCTTC. The chain joins TRBV4-2 to TRBJ2-1, with TRBD2 matching over 8 bases. The CDR3 sequence is 16 residues long. V gave up 4 bases and J gave up 7 bases; unmatched junction bases: 12. Germline V lookup: CDR1 LGHNA, CDR2 YNFKEQ.

The chain is built from TRBV29-1 and TRBJ2-1, with 10 bases that match TRBD1. The CDR3 runs 14 residues. Germline loops: CDR1 SQVTM, CDR2 ANQGSEA. The junction had 5 bases not matched to a gene; V was cut back by 7 bases and J by 2 bases. In nucleotides, the CDR3 is TGCAGCGCCACCGGGACAGGGGCCTACAATGAGCAGTTCTTC. This encodes CSATGTGAYNEQFF.

The V call is TRBV7-6, the J call TRBJ2-1; 7 nucleotides match TRBD2. Germline loops: CDR1 SGHVS, CDR2 FNYEAQ. J lost 8 bases, V lost 0 bases, and 4 bases had no gene match. This CDR3 is 14 amino acids long. For the CDR3, the DNA is TGTGCCAGCAGCTTAGCCGGGAGGATGGATGAGCAGTTCTTC. Amino acids: CASSLAGRMDEQFF.

The rearrangement joins TRBV4-1 to TRBJ2-7, with D tentatively TRBD1 or TRBD2 (6 bases each). This CDR3 has 13 residues. Germline V gene sequence: CDR1 MGHRA, CDR2 YSYEKL. V shed 1 base and J shed 6 bases, with 10 bases lying between them. The CDR3 protein is CASSQARGGEQYF. Written as DNA, the CDR3 is TGCGCCAGCAGCCAAGCCAGGGGAGGCGAGCAGTACTTC.